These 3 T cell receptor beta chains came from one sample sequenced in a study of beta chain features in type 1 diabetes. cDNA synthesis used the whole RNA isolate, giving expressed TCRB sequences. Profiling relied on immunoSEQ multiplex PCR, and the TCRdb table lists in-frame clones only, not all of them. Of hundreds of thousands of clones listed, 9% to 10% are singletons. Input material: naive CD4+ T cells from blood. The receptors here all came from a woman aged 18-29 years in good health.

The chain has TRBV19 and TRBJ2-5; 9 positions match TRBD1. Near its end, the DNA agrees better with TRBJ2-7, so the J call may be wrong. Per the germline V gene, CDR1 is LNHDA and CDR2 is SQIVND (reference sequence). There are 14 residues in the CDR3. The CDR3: CASSTTGGSYEQYF. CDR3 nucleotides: TGTGCCAGTAGTACGACAGGGGGGTCCTACGAGCAGTACTTC.

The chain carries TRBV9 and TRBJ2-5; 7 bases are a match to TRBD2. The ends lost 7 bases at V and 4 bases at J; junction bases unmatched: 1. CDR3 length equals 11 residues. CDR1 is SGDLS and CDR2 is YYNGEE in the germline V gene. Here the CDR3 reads CASSGGETQYF. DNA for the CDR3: TGTGCCAGCTCGGGGGGAGAGACCCAGTACTTC.

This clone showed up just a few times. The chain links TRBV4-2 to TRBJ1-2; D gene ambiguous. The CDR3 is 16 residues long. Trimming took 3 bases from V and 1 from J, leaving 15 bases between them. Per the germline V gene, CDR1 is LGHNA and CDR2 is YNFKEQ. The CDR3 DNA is TGTGCCAGCAGCCAGGCGACGGCCGGGATTAACTATGGCTACACCTTC. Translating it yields CASSQATAGINYGYTF.